Here is one T cell receptor (beta chain) with its context. Its antigen is not known. UMIs were added to TCR cDNA along with a universal primer site when it was made by 5'RACE template switching. One entry per CDR3 protein results from TCRdb running MiXCR on the 5' RACE reads. The repertoire has some 320,000 distinct CDR3 sequences, about 4% of them found once; the top ten carry 20% to 25%. There are 14 residues in the CDR3. Between the trimmed V and J ends, which lost 3 bases and 0 bases, there was a span of 8 bases. CDR1 and CDR2 (germline): SGHTA, FQGNSA. The data were obtained in a study of T cells after yellow fever vaccination. Findings of the study overall: Repertoires obtained by FACS sorting could include abundant clonotypes that entered as contaminants from the bulk population. Post-booster repertoires again held most primary-vaccination clones (about 96% CD4, roughly 88% CD8). Weaker, the secondary response peaked sooner, at day 5 versus 15.

The TCR was taken from a man between 18 and 29 years old who received the YFV17D yellow fever vaccine. V usage is TRBV7-2 and J usage is TRBJ1-1; no reliable D call. Here the sequenced sample was PBMCs, taken 5 days after the yellow fever booster vaccination. CDR3 loop: CASSFFRLNTEAFF. DNA for the CDR3: TGTGCCAGCAGCTTCTTCCGGCTGAACACTGAAGCTTTCTTT.